Shown below are 7 T cell receptor beta chains from a single sample sequenced in a study of Ad26.COV2.S vaccination and SARS-CoV-2 variants. Here immunoSEQ multiplex PCR was the method, and the copy in TCRdb shows in-frame clones only, minus some. The sample holds about 680,000 clones, roughly nine tenths seen once. The treatment here: roughly 20 received Ad26.COV2.S at low or high dose, single or two shots; 5 received placebo; per-sample allocation not given. Day 63 after the first vaccine or placebo injection was the time point for sampling. Material: peripheral blood, obtained in a trial of Ad26.COV2.S vaccine versus placebo. Source of these receptors: a person between 18 and 65 years old who received the Ad26.COV2.S COVID-19 vaccine or a placebo.

CDR3 bases: TGTGCCAGCAGCCCGTTCAGTACGGGTAGGGACGAGCAGTACTTC. Amino acids: CASSPFSTGRDEQYF. This chain joins TRBV5-8 and TRBJ2-7; D not certain. Germline-derived CDR1 and CDR2 are SGHTS and YDEGEE. V shed 4 bases and J shed 5 bases, with 19 bases lying between them. The CDR3 length is 15 residues.

The chain joins TRBV7-8 to TRBJ2-5; possibly TRBD1 or TRBD2 for D (7 bases each). V was pared by 5 bases and J by 1 base, with 14 bases between. Germline V lookup: CDR1 SGHVS, CDR2 FQNEAQ. The CDR3 totals 15 residues. Here the CDR3 DNA reads TGTGCCAGCAGCCACAGGGAGGGGGCCCAAGAGACCCAGTACTTC. Protein: CASSHREGAQETQYF.

The chain has TRBV30 and TRBJ2-7; D perhaps matches TRBD1 (5 bases). The CDR3 loop spans 11 amino acids. Germline loops: CDR1 GTSNPN, CDR2 SVGIG (reference sequence). V was pared by 0 bases and J by 9 bases, with 9 bases between. DNA of the CDR3: TGTGCCTGGAGTGTAAGGGGTGTGCAGTACTTC. This sequence encodes CAWSVRGVQYF.

The chain joins TRBV11-3 to TRBJ2-2, with D unclear. The CDR3 runs 14 residues. V lost 0 bases and J lost 0, with 2 bases in between. The germline gives CDR1 SGHNT, CDR2 YENEEA. CDR3 coding DNA: TGTGCCAGCAGCTTAGACACGAACACCGGGGAGCTGTTTTTT. It codes for CASSLDTNTGELFF.

The chain combines TRBV9 with TRBJ1-1, with D maybe TRBD1 (5 bases). The CDR3 spans 16 residues. V was cut by 4 bases and J by 1 base, with 17 bases left in between. In germline, CDR1 is SGDLS, CDR2 YYNGEE. The CDR3 is CASSPGGDAWNTEAFF. CDR3 coding DNA: TGTGCCAGCAGCCCCGGGGGGGACGCGTGGAACACTGAAGCTTTCTTT.

The rearrangement joins TRBV30 to TRBJ2-2; D remains ambiguous. Germline assignment: CDR1 GTSNPN and CDR2 SVGIG (reference sequence). The CDR3 is 16 amino acids. The ends were cut back, 2 bases at V and 0 bases at J, with 13 bases in the middle. The CDR3 DNA is TGTGCCTGGAGTTTCCCTACGGTCGCGAACACCGGGGAGCTGTTTTTT. Amino acid sequence: CAWSFPTVANTGELFF.

The CDR3 sequence: CASSLAGGHRYEQFF. The CDR3 bases are TGTGCCAGCAGTTTAGCGGGGGGGCATCGGTATGAGCAGTTCTTC. V usage is TRBV27 and J usage is TRBJ2-1; TRBD2 aligns across 9 bases. The CDR3 covers 15 residues. J gave up 8 bases and V 2 bases, and 7 bases lay outside the gene matches. Germline CDR1 and CDR2: MNHEY and SMNVEV (reference sequence).